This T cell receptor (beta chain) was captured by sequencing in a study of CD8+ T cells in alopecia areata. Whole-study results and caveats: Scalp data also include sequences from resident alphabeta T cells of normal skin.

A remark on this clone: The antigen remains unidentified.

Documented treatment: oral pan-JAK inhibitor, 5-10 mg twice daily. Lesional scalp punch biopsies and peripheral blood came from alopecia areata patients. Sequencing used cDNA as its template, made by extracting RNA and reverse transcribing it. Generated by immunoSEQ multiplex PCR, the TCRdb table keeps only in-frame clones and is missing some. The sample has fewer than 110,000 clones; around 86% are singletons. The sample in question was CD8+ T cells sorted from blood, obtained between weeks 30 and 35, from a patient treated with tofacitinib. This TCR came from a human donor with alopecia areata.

The CDR3 bases are TGTGCCAGCAGCCGCGGACAGGGGGCCGGCGGCTACACCTTC. The encoded protein is CASSRGQGAGGYTF. The gene calls are TRBV7-3 and TRBJ1-2; TRBD1 matches 11 bases. Trimming took 5 bases from V and 8 from J; bases not matched to a gene: 7. This CDR3 contains 14 residues. The germline CDR1 and CDR2 sequences are SGHTA and FQGTGA. Variable domain in full (rest from reference TRBV7-3 and TRBJ1-2): GAGVSQTPSNKVTEKGKYVELRCDPISGHTALYWYRQSLGQGPEFLIYFQGTGAADDSGLPNDRFFAVRPEGSVSTLKIQRTERGDSAVYLCASSRGQGAGGYTFGSGTRLTVV.